This T cell receptor beta chain was obtained from a study of cytomegalovirus exposure and HLA in healthy donors. Across the study: Early released data comprised about 84 million unique TCRs from HLA-typed donors. The Caucasian-associated ancestry cluster contained about 80% of the 300 to 400 genotyped donors. Study findings and constraints: In a later analysis, donors in an Asian-associated ancestry cluster reportedly had fewer N-insertions in productive TCRs than the cohort mean. TCR beta chains numbering 164 were designated cytomegalovirus-associated.

CDR3 size: 13 residues. Trimming removed 4 bases from V and 4 bases from J, with 11 bases in between. Germline-derived CDR1 and CDR2 are SGHDT and YYEEEE. Details on this clone: The antigen remains undetermined.

The PCR contained 60 Vbeta and 13 Jbeta primers. Here immunoSEQ multiplex PCR was the method, and the copy in TCRdb shows in-frame clones only, minus some. The table includes approximately 110,000 clones, around 78% detected once. Material: PBMCs. The V and J genes are TRBV5-6 and TRBJ1-2; a possible D gene is TRBD1 (6 bases). The TCR comes from a man aged 40-49 years in good health and CMV-seronegative. The CDR3 loop is CASSPGTRYGYTF. CDR3 bases: TGTGCCAGCAGCCCTGGGACACGCTATGGCTACACCTTC.